This T cell receptor (beta chain) was identified during a study of shared T cell receptors in the human thymus. V shed 0 bases and J shed 0 bases, with 22 bases lying between them. The germline V gene encodes CDR1 SGHRS and CDR2 YFSETQ. The CDR3 loop spans 20 amino acids. Profiled with immunoSEQ multiplex PCR; TCRdb holds only in-frame clones, not every one. The sample carries more than 550,000 clones, around 87% recorded once. This same sample was also taken into another study, of human thymus T cells. As reported in that work: Obtained as resections during corrective heart surgery, the thymus tissue was then studied. Within thymic and blood repertoires, V and J gene usage appeared to be biased. Overlap was high between thymic repertoires from unrelated individuals, as reported in related research.

This sequence joins TRBV5-1 and TRBJ1-3; weak D call: TRBD1 (6 bases). The origin of this receptor is a boy under three years old with a congenital heart defect. Source material: thymocytes. CDR3 sequence: CASSLGEGGDFTSSGNTIYF. The CDR3 region has the DNA TGCGCCAGCAGCTTGGGTGAAGGGGGGGATTTTACAAGCTCTGGAAACACCATATATTTT.